The sequence of this TCR beta chain was determined in a study of CD8 T cells in ankylosing spondylitis. This clonotype showed up many times. What it binds is not known. The V gene's germline CDR1 is MNHEY and CDR2 SMNVEV (reference sequence). The length of the CDR3 is 15 residues. V was shortened by 3 bases and J by 7 bases, with 16 bases between the two germline ends. Making use of molecular barcodes, quantitative 5'-RACE generated TCR beta libraries. TCRdb recomputed calls from the 5' RACE reads with MiXCR, one row per CDR3 protein. The table shows 50,000 to 75,000 distinct CDR3 sequences, with about 6% occurring only once. Study-wide results and caveats: Reportedly, significant enrichment of disease-linked clones occurred in matched ankylosing spondylitis synovial fluid. Among TCR beta sequences, a motif of several highly homologous variants appeared characteristic of ankylosing spondylitis blood.

The receptor was derived from a male donor with ankylosing spondylitis. This sequence joins TRBV27 and TRBJ2-1, with D possibly matching TRBD2 (6 bases). The sequenced sample consisted of synovial fluid, either unsorted or a sorted T cell fraction (not recorded which). CDR3 residues: CASSFLSRAGNEQFF. CDR3 in DNA: TGTGCCAGCAGTTTCCTTTCCAGGGCGGGGAATGAGCAGTTCTTC.